The table lists the clone carrying this T cell receptor (beta chain) with a few counts. As TCR cDNA was made by 5'RACE template switching, a universal primer site and UMIs were added. TCRdb reprocessed the 5' RACE reads with MiXCR, giving one entry per CDR3 protein. The sample holds under 550,000 distinct CDR3 sequences; 20% to 25% are singletons and the top ten take about 16%. Looked up from germline, CDR1 is MGHRA and CDR2 is YSYEKL. The CDR3 covers 16 residues. V gave up 1 base and J gave up 10 bases; unmatched junction bases: 14. This sample is part of a study of T cells after yellow fever vaccination.

The receptor comes from a man younger than 35 who received the YFV17D yellow fever vaccine. The chain employs TRBV4-1 and TRBJ2-5; 8 bases align to TRBD2. The material sequenced was PBMCs, taken less than 25 days after the first yellow fever vaccination. CDR3 DNA: TGCGCCAGCAGCCAAGTAACAGCGGGGGCACAGAAGGGCCAGTACTTC. Protein sequence: CASSQVTAGAQKGQYF.